This T cell receptor beta chain was sequenced in a study of blood T cell repertoires in COVID-19. Trimming took 4 bases from V and 1 from J, leaving 10 bases between them. Germline assignment: CDR1 SEHNR and CDR2 FQNEAQ (reference sequence). This CDR3 is 14 amino acids long. Source study methods: Amplified reference gene primers provided the basis for estimating nucleated cell counts. Profiled with immunoSEQ multiplex PCR; TCRdb holds only in-frame clones, not every one. V and J calls and clone size are as listed in that table; D and trimming were resolved from the DNA. The sample has around 130,000 clones, around three quarters seen once.

The TCR was taken from a human donor in a cohort sampled during active COVID-19. Sequences were obtained from peripheral blood. The J gene is TRBJ1-1, the V gene TRBV7-9; no definite D call. The CDR3 DNA reads as TGTGCCAGCAGCTCAGGATTGACGAACACTGAAGCTTTCTTT. Protein product: CASSSGLTNTEAFF.